This TCR beta chain derives from a study of T cell responses to AZD1222 COVID-19 vaccine. Study in general: Analysis merged second doses at about 4 or about 12 weeks.

For this clone: The antigen is not known.

The data were produced by immunoSEQ multiplex PCR, yet TCRdb's version contains in-frame clones alone and is incomplete. The sample holds 95,000 to 110,000 clones, about 90% seen once. The length of the CDR3 is 13 residues. With 3 bases removed from V and 2 bases from J, the gap between germline ends came to 8 bases. Germline V CDR1 and CDR2: LNHDA, SQIVND (reference sequence). General study results and limits: Among the donors, most were white British and more were female, and clonal diversity was possibly underestimated. None of the repertoires were sampled until the peak T cell response had passed.

Sequences were derived from peripheral blood, sampled on day 0 of AZD1222 vaccination. This TCR was sampled from an adult in good health. This chain links TRBV19 with TRBJ2-7; D might be TRBD2 (5 bases). This CDR3 is CASSIRGPYEQYF. The CDR3 DNA reads as TGTGCCAGTAGTATTCGGGGTCCCTACGAGCAGTACTTC. Variable domain in full (rest from reference TRBV19 and TRBJ2-7): DGGITQSPKYLFRKEGQNVTLSCEQNLNHDAMYWYRQDPGQGLRLIYYSQIVNDFQKGDIAEGYSVSREKKESFPLTVTSAQKNPTAFYLCASSIRGPYEQYFGPGTRLTVT.